Described below is a single T cell receptor (beta chain) sequence and its context. The sample comes from a study of glioma-infiltrating T cells after dendritic cell vaccination. Study summary: Patients had newly diagnosed or recurrent glioblastoma and received dendritic cell vaccines. At biweekly intervals, patients got three intradermal dendritic cell vaccine injections. Patients received autologous tumor lysate-pulsed dendritic cell vaccination between about 2003 and 2012.

Measured with immunoSEQ multiplex PCR; TCRdb has only the in-frame clones, and not every one. The profile shows over 80,000 clones, roughly four fifths of them singletons. The CDR3 length is 14 residues. Germline CDR1 MNHEY, CDR2 SVGAGI. The germline V and J ends were trimmed by 0 bases and 4 bases, with 9 bases remaining between them. Time point meaning: after dendritic cell vaccination, including at tumor progression/relapse. This TCR derives from a human donor with glioblastoma. The gene calls are TRBV6-5 and TRBJ1-2; tentative D call: TRBD1 (5 bases). Sequences were derived from blood, sampled after dendritic cell vaccination. In DNA form, the CDR3 reads TGTGCCAGCAGTTACTCGCAGGGCCTCTATGGCTACACCTTC. It codes for CASSYSQGLYGYTF.